Sequencing of this T cell receptor (beta chain) was carried out in a study of blood T cells in healthy people across ages. Background on the study: Template switching caught about one barcoded beta molecule for each two T cells. Study-wide points: Diversity was estimated from one million T cells, and these estimates were considered underestimates.

As regards this clonotype: Antigen specificity is unknown.

The CDR3 loop spans 17 amino acids. CDR1 SGHRS and CDR2 YFSETQ come from the germline V gene. The junction had 12 bases not matched to a gene; V was cut back by 5 bases and J by 4 bases. Then a second PCR, running about 6 to 11 cycles, was carried out with a sample-barcoded 5' primer and a J-beta primer mix. Template switching added a 12-random-nucleotide identifier to every cDNA molecule. Paired-end reads containing CDR3 totaled no fewer than 2.5 million for each sample. TCRdb reprocessed the 5' RACE reads via MiXCR and lists one record per CDR3 protein. The sample lists around 800,000 distinct CDR3 sequences, roughly 53% occurring once.

The sequence came from a man aged 80 or over in good health. Sequencing input: blood. The chain joins TRBV5-1 to TRBJ2-1, with 10 bases that match TRBD2. The CDR3 DNA follows: TGCGCCAGCAGTCCTTATTCCGGGACTAGCGAATACAATGAGCAGTTCTTC. It encodes CASSPYSGTSEYNEQFF.